This TCR beta chain was recorded in a study of identical twins. Comment on this clonotype: Its cognate antigen is unknown.

General observations from the study: Cross-sectional statistical analysis was relied on for the conclusions, without the same donors being followed. Where out-of-frame alpha sequences were twin-shared, they showed excess low generation probability. Whereas memory repertoires showed no such difference, abundant cord blood beta clonotypes carried fewer insertions.

CDR1 is SGHKS and CDR2 is YYEKEE in the germline V gene (reference sequence). The CDR3 runs to 13 residues. V gave up 5 bases and J gave up 8 bases, with 17 bases separating them. A template switching step contributed a universal primer site, while unique molecular identifiers were present in the cDNA. From the 5' RACE reads, TCRdb called clonotypes with MiXCR, one entry per CDR3 protein. Among about 890,000 distinct CDR3 sequences, roughly an eighth were seen once, and the ten largest hold around 1.5%. These data were also filed under a second study, of yellow fever vaccine responses in identical twins.

The receptor's source is a woman under 30 in good health. The sequenced sample consisted of PBMCs. The chain joins TRBV5-5 to TRBJ2-7, with D perhaps TRBD1 (6 bases). CDR3 region: CASRQARDTKQYV. In DNA form, the CDR3 reads TGTGCCAGCAGACAGGCCCGGGACACCAAGCAGTACGTC.